These 32 T cell receptor beta chains share one sample of origin, sequenced in a study of T-cell reconstitution after alpha-beta-depleted transplantation in children. The library targeted TCRbeta and was prepared with unique molecular identifiers. From the PCR reads, TCRdb called clonotypes with MiXCR, one entry per CDR3 protein. Of fewer than 120,000 distinct CDR3 sequences in the sample, 10% were seen once. The specimen was PBMCs from the stem cell graft donor, collected from the stem cell graft. Every receptor here comes from a human donor who donated a stem cell graft to a child with acute lymphoblastic leukemia.

There are many counts of this clonotype. The CDR3 sequence: CASSSRTDHQETQYF. CDR3 bases: TGTGCCAGCAGCTCTCGGACAGATCACCAAGAGACCCAGTACTTC. The chain links TRBV7-6 to TRBJ2-5; D perhaps matches TRBD1 (6 bases). Trimming took off 4 bases at V and 0 bases at J, with 12 bases between the two ends. The CDR3 runs 15 residues. Germline values: CDR1 SGHVS, CDR2 FNYEAQ.

This clonotype has at least ten counts. V and J are TRBV6-1 and TRBJ2-7, with 7 bases aligning to TRBD2. CDR1 is MNHNS and CDR2 is SASEGT in the germline V gene. The trim removed 6 bases at V and 4 bases at J, leaving 12 bases unmatched. CDR3 length: 15 amino acids. CDR3 sequence reads: CASSLQGGRFYEQYF. The CDR3 region has the DNA TGTGCCAGCAGCCTGCAGGGAGGGAGATTTTACGAGCAGTACTTC.

This clonotype was counted ten times or more. The chain carries TRBV12-3 or TRBV12-4 and TRBJ2-2; no reliable D call. V lost 3 bases and J 0 bases, leaving 11 bases between the germline ends. The CDR3 totals 16 residues. The CDR3 sequence is CASSFYGNANTGELFF. The CDR3 nucleotides read TGTGCCAGCAGTTTTTACGGCAACGCGAACACCGGGGAGCTGTTTTTT.

The V gene is TRBV10-2, the J gene TRBJ2-1; 12 bases line up with TRBD2. The germline V gene encodes CDR1 WSHSY and CDR2 SAAADI. The CDR3 sequence is 13 residues long. The CDR3 nucleotides are TGCGCGATCCTAGCGGGGGGGAATAATGAGCAGTTCTTC. Translated: CAILAGGNNEQFF.

The sample holds a few counts of this clonotype. The genes are TRBV7-9 and TRBJ2-3, with D unresolved. The CDR3 length is 15 residues. CDR1 SEHNR and CDR2 FQNEAQ come from the germline V gene (reference sequence). The V gene lost 2 bases and the J gene lost 0 bases, with 9 bases spanning the gap. The CDR3 here is CASSLSRRSTDTQYF. The CDR3, as DNA: TGTGCCAGCAGCTTAAGCCGGCGGAGCACAGATACGCAGTATTTT.

This clonotype was observed at least ten times. The rearrangement uses TRBV7-2 and TRBJ1-6; D is undetermined. V was shortened by 3 bases and J by 9 bases, with 12 bases between the two germline ends. Germline V gene data show CDR1 as SGHTA and CDR2 as FQGNSA. The CDR3 contains 14 residues. The CDR3 loop is CASSFNTLSSPLHF. For the CDR3, the DNA is TGTGCCAGCAGCTTTAACACACTTAGTTCACCCCTCCACTTT. The full variable domain, its missing parts supplied by reference TRBV7-2 and TRBJ1-6, is GAGVSQSPSNKVTEKGKDVELRCDPISGHTALYWYRQSLGQGLEFLIYFQGNSAPDKSGLPSDRFSAERTGGSVSTLTIQRTQQEDSAVYLCASSFNTLSSPLHFGNGTRLTVT.

This clonotype has ten or more counts. The chain couples TRBV5-6 to TRBJ2-1, with D possibly being TRBD2 (5 bases). Trimming shortened V by 4 bases and J by 6 bases, and 8 bases separated the two germline ends. CDR3 length equals 12 residues. Germline loops: CDR1 SGHDT, CDR2 YYEEEE. The CDR3 here is CASSPTSNEQFF. The CDR3 DNA reads TGTGCCAGCAGCCCAACTAGCAATGAGCAGTTCTTC.

This clonotype was seen at least ten times. The rearrangement links TRBV20-1 to TRBJ2-3, with D tentatively TRBD1 (8 bases). Per the germline V gene, CDR1 is DFQATT and CDR2 is SNEGSKA (reference sequence). Trimming removed 6 bases from V and 2 bases from J, with 24 bases in between. This CDR3 comprises 17 residues. The DNA of the CDR3 is TGCAGTGCCTCGACGCAGGGGGCTAGCGGACTCACAGATACGCAGTATTTT. This sequence encodes CSASTQGASGLTDTQYF.

This clonotype occurred many times. The J gene is TRBJ2-7, the V gene TRBV7-9; 9 bases are shared with TRBD1. CDR1 and CDR2 from the germline V gene are SEHNR and FQNEAQ (reference sequence). The CDR3 runs to 15 residues. With V trimmed by 5 bases and J by 1 base, 6 bases remained unmatched. CDR3 sequence (DNA): TGTGCCAGCAGCCCTGGGGGGACAGGGTCCTACGAGCAGTACTTC. As protein: CASSPGGTGSYEQYF. Together with reference TRBV7-9 and TRBJ2-7, the CDR3 gives the full variable domain: DTGVSQNPRHKITKRGQNVTFRCDPISEHNRLYWYRQTLGQGPEFLTYFQNEAQLEKSRLLSDRFSAERPKGSFSTLEIQRTEQGDSAMYLCASSPGGTGSYEQYFGPGTRLTVT.

In its sample, this clonotype was seen many times. The rearrangement links TRBV12-3 or TRBV12-4 to TRBJ2-5; TRBD1 matches 9 bases. V lost 8 bases, J lost 2 bases, and 3 bases stayed unmatched. The CDR3 has 13 amino acids. This chain's CDR3 is CASWGTGQETQYF. CDR3 bases: TGTGCCAGCTGGGGGACAGGGCAAGAGACCCAGTACTTC.

This chain uses TRBV3-1 with TRBJ1-2; no clear D. Germline-derived CDR1 and CDR2 are LGHDT and YNNKEL (reference sequence). The CDR3 consists of 13 residues. Trimming shortened V by 1 base and J by 3 bases, and 6 bases separated the two germline ends. The CDR3 coding sequence is TGTGCCAGCAGCCAAGCAGGCTACTATGGCTACACCTTC. This translates into CASSQAGYYGYTF.

This clonotype came up many times. The rearrangement joins TRBV5-1 to TRBJ2-1, with 11 bases aligning to TRBD1. CDR1 SGHRS and CDR2 YFSETQ come from the germline V gene. The length of the CDR3 is 14 residues. The trim removed 3 bases at V and 5 bases at J, leaving 1 base unmatched. CDR3 sequence: CASSSGQGDNEQFF. As DNA, the CDR3 is TGCGCCAGCAGCTCGGGACAGGGGGACAATGAGCAGTTCTTC.

This clonotype has at least ten counts. V is TRBV12-3 or TRBV12-4 and J is TRBJ2-1; a weak D match, TRBD2 (5 bases). This CDR3 region has 17 residues. V was shortened by 3 bases and J by 5 bases, with 20 bases between the two germline ends. CDR3 sequence reads: CASSFSIYGELHNEQFF. For the CDR3, the DNA is TGTGCCAGCAGTTTTAGCATTTACGGGGAACTTCACAATGAGCAGTTCTTC.

This clonotype was detected ten times or more. This chain links TRBV5-1 with TRBJ2-7; TRBD1 might be the D (6 bases). The CDR3 has 14 amino acids. Per germline, CDR1 SGHRS and CDR2 YFSETQ. Deletions cut 7 bases from V and 6 bases from J, with 20 bases between. The CDR3 is CASGQGTLVSEQYF. For the CDR3, the DNA is TGCGCCAGCGGCCAGGGGACCCTAGTTTCCGAGCAGTACTTC.

The table lists this clonotype with many counts. The rearrangement uses TRBV12-3 or TRBV12-4 and TRBJ2-7; D is perhaps TRBD1 (5 bases). V gave up 6 bases and J gave up 7 bases, with 10 bases separating them. This CDR3 contains 11 residues. CDR3 loop: CASRGSGEQYF. The CDR3 region has the DNA TGTGCCAGCAGGGGTTCAGGGGAGCAGTACTTC.

Ten or more counts support this clonotype. V and J are TRBV12-3 or TRBV12-4 and TRBJ2-3; D ambiguous. The CDR3 sequence is 12 residues long. V lost 5 bases and J lost 8, with 11 bases in between. Here the CDR3 reads CASSPGRVTQYF. CDR3 DNA: TGTGCCAGCAGTCCCGGACGGGTTACGCAGTATTTT.

This clonotype was found many times. The chain uses TRBV5-1 and TRBJ1-4; D not resolved. This CDR3 contains 16 residues. The germline V and J ends were trimmed by 0 bases and 2 bases, with 11 bases remaining between them. Germline values: CDR1 SGHRS, CDR2 YFSETQ. CDR3 in DNA: TGCGCCAGCAGCTTGGCCAACGATGCTACTAATGAAAAACTGTTTTTT. As protein: CASSLANDATNEKLFF.

This clonotype was picked up many times. This chain joins TRBV4-3 and TRBJ2-7, with 15 bases fitting TRBD2. Per the germline V gene, CDR1 is LGHNA and CDR2 is YSLEER. The CDR3 has 16 amino acids. Unmatched junction bases numbered 6, after V lost 3 bases and J lost 6 bases. The CDR3 reads CASSQEGLAGGGEQYF. DNA for the CDR3: TGCGCCAGCAGCCAGGAGGGACTAGCGGGAGGAGGCGAGCAGTACTTC.

This chain connects TRBV19 to TRBJ2-1; 8 positions match TRBD1. The germline V gene encodes CDR1 LNHDA and CDR2 SQIVND (reference sequence). The CDR3 extends over 15 amino acids. Trimming cost V 6 bases and J 7 bases; bases outside gene matches: 11. CDR3 coding DNA: TGTGCCAGTAGCGACCGGGACAGGAGACCTAATGAGCAGTTCTTC. Translated: CASSDRDRRPNEQFF.

This clonotype appeared many times. This chain uses TRBV7-2 with TRBJ1-2; the match to TRBD1 covers 8 bases. Trimming took 5 bases from V and 3 from J; bases not matched to a gene: 8. CDR3 length: 15 residues. CDR1 is SGHTA and CDR2 is FQGNSA in the germline V gene. This CDR3 is CASSTQQGVDYGYTF. The CDR3 coding sequence is TGTGCCAGCAGCACGCAACAGGGGGTAGACTATGGCTACACCTTC. Complete variable domain (other parts from reference TRBV7-2 and TRBJ1-2): GAGVSQSPSNKVTEKGKDVELRCDPISGHTALYWYRQSLGQGLEFLIYFQGNSAPDKSGLPSDRFSAERTGGSVSTLTIQRTQQEDSAVYLCASSTQQGVDYGYTFGSGTRLTVV.

Many counts were recorded for this clonotype. The chain is built from TRBV11-2 and TRBJ2-3, with D possibly being TRBD2 (6 bases). Per the germline V gene, CDR1 is SGHAT and CDR2 is FQNNGV. Trimming stripped 2 bases from V and 2 bases from J, with 14 bases between. The CDR3 length is 16 residues. The CDR3 DNA is TGTGCCAGCAGCTTAAACCGGGCGGGAACCACAGATACGCAGTATTTT. This gives the protein CASSLNRAGTTDTQYF.

This clonotype was counted ten times or more. The chain carries TRBV20-1 and TRBJ2-7, with D unclear. V lost 5 bases and J 2 bases, leaving 19 bases between the germline ends. Germline lookup yields CDR1 DFQATT and CDR2 SNEGSKA (reference sequence). The CDR3 runs 15 residues. The CDR3 spells CSAPISSGSTYEQYF. CDR3 in DNA: TGCAGTGCTCCTATTAGCTCCGGATCAACCTACGAGCAGTACTTC.

This clonotype appeared many times. The chain combines TRBV5-6 with TRBJ1-1; TRBD1 aligns across 7 bases. Unmatched junction bases numbered 13, after V lost 4 bases and J lost 4 bases. The CDR3 consists of 16 residues. The germline CDR1 and CDR2 sequences are SGHDT and YYEEEE. Written as DNA, the CDR3 is TGTGCCAGCAGCCCGCCAGGGGGGACAGTGGGCACTGAAGCTTTCTTT. Translated: CASSPPGGTVGTEAFF.

This clonotype was recorded at least ten times. The chain links TRBV7-3 to TRBJ2-1; D might be TRBD1 (6 bases). Germline lookup yields CDR1 SGHTA and CDR2 FQGTGA. Trimming pared 1 base from V and 5 bases from J, leaving 36 bases between. The CDR3 has 23 residues. The CDR3 is CASSLKGGLAGALAPTPHNEQFF. The CDR3 DNA is TGTGCCAGCAGCTTAAAGGGCGGCTTGGCAGGGGCCCTGGCCCCTACTCCCCACAATGAGCAGTTCTTC.

The table lists this clonotype with a count of one. A clone one base away is much larger, so this may be a read error. V and J are TRBV7-2 and TRBJ2-7; no definite D call. This CDR3 region has 16 residues. Germline CDR1 is SGHTA and CDR2 is FQGNSA. This CDR3 reads CASSSRQSPSSHEQYF. CDR3 sequence (DNA): TGTGCCAGCAGTTCAAGGCAGTCCCCAAGCTCCCACGAGCAGTACTTC.

Details on this clonotype: An end of the junction does not agree with germline; a read error may underlie this. The J gene is TRBJ2-6, the V gene TRBV5-1; D perhaps matches TRBD2 (6 bases). This CDR3 is built from 15 residues. CDR1 SGHRS and CDR2 YFSETQ come from the germline V gene. The CDR3 nucleotides are TGCGCCAGCAGCCCGGGGGAGTCTGGGGCCAACTTCCTGACTTTC. Residues: CASSPGESGANFLTF. The whole variable domain, remainder taken from reference TRBV5-1 and TRBJ2-6, is KAGVTQTPRYLIKTRGQQVTLSCSPISGHRSVSWYQQTPGQGLQFLFEYFSETQRNKGNFPGRFSGRQFSNSRSEMNVSTLELGDSALYLCASSPGESGANFLTFGAGSRLTVL.

This clonotype was seen only a few times. The rearrangement links TRBV6-5 to TRBJ2-7; D may be TRBD1 (5 bases). CDR1 and CDR2 (germline): MNHEY, SVGAGI. V lost 2 bases and J 2 bases, leaving 22 bases between the germline ends. This CDR3 contains 18 residues. The CDR3 nucleotides are TGTGCCAGCAGTTACACCACGCGAATTCCCCCAGGGCCCTACGAGCAGTACTTC. Its translation: CASSYTTRIPPGPYEQYF.

This clonotype was recorded at least ten times. This chain uses TRBV12-3 or TRBV12-4 with TRBJ2-7; weak D call: TRBD1 (6 bases). V lost 8 bases, J lost 0 bases, and 14 bases lay in between. This CDR3 has 14 amino acids. For the CDR3, the DNA is TGTGCCAGCGCATGGACAGAGGTCTCCTACGAGCAGTACTTC. This gives the protein CASAWTEVSYEQYF.

This clonotype was counted many times. The V gene is TRBV7-6, the J gene TRBJ1-5; 10 bases line up with TRBD1. The CDR3 spans 17 residues. Germline assignment: CDR1 SGHVS and CDR2 FNYEAQ. The V segment lost 5 bases and the J segment 0 bases; nucleotides outside the gene matches: 7. This CDR3 is CASSPRQGAYSNQPQHF. CDR3 nucleotide sequence: TGTGCCAGCAGCCCGCGACAGGGGGCTTATAGCAATCAGCCCCAGCATTTT.

This clonotype occurred many times. The chain recombines TRBV29-1 with TRBJ2-7, with 9 bases fitting TRBD2. V lost 6 bases to trimming and J lost 7 bases; unmatched junction nucleotides: 13. This CDR3 contains 14 residues. The V gene's germline CDR1 is SQVTM and CDR2 ANQGSEA. The CDR3 loop is CSVQTSGRGGEQYF. Here the CDR3 DNA reads TGCAGCGTCCAGACTAGCGGAAGGGGTGGGGAGCAGTACTTC.

This clonotype was seen many times. The chain combines TRBV13 with TRBJ2-7, with a possible D match to TRBD2 (5 bases). The CDR3 is made up of 15 amino acids. V was shortened by 2 bases and J by 5 bases, with 16 bases between the two germline ends. Germline CDR1 PRHDT, CDR2 FYEKMQ (reference sequence). The CDR3 DNA reads TGTGCCAGCAGCTTATGGGGAGCCCCTAGGGACGAGCAGTACTTC. Protein sequence: CASSLWGAPRDEQYF.

This clonotype appeared many times. The chain couples TRBV6-5 to TRBJ2-3; TRBD1 agrees at 8 bases. CDR1 is MNHEY and CDR2 is SVGAGI in the germline V gene. The CDR3 consists of 14 residues. Trimming removed 6 bases from V and 3 bases from J; junction bases left unmatched: 5. CDR3 protein: CASSPGGRTDTQYF. The CDR3 DNA reads as TGTGCCAGCAGCCCAGGGGGCAGAACAGATACGCAGTATTTT.